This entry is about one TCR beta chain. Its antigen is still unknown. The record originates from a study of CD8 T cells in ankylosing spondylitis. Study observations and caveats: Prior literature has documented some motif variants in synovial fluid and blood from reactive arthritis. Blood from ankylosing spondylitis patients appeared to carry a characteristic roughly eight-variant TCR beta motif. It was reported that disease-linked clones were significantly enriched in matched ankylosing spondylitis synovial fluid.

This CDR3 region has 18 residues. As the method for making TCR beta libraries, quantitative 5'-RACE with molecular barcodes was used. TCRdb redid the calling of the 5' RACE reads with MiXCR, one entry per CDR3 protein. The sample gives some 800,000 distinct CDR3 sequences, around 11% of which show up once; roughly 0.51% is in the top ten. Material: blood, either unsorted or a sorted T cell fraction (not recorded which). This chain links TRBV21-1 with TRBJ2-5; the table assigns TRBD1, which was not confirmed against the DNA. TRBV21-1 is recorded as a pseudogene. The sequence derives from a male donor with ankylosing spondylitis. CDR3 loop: CASSKAILPGTGGETQYF. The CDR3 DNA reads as TGTGCCAGCAGCAAAGCGATTCTGCCCGGGACAGGGGGCGAGACCCAGTACTTC.